This T cell receptor (beta chain) was sequenced for a study of vaccination and CD4 T cells after COVID-19. This sample's treatment: roughly 10-day PBMC culture with coronavirus spike peptide pools or control peptides (ViraFEST assay). With regard to this clonotype: Its matching antigen is unknown.

Trimming cost V 3 bases and J 5 bases, with 13 bases left between them. CDR1 and CDR2 (germline): SGHTA, FQGNSA. This CDR3 is 14 amino acids long. The Oncomine TCR Beta short-read assay sequenced DNA from cultured CD4+ T cells. Using the QIAamp micro DNA kit, genomic DNA was extracted from the CD4+ T cells that had been cultured. MiXCR, applied by TCRdb to the PCR reads, yields one record per CDR3 protein. The sample carries 15,000 to 20,000 distinct CDR3 sequences, 56% recorded once. The gene calls are TRBV7-2 and TRBJ2-5; possible D gene TRBD2, 5 bases. The TCR comes from a human donor who had recovered from COVID-19. The source material was CD4+ T cells from blood, cultured in vitro. This CDR3 is CASSFIGRRETQYF. The CDR3 DNA sequence: TGTGCCAGCAGCTTCATAGGGCGGAGGGAGACCCAGTACTTC.